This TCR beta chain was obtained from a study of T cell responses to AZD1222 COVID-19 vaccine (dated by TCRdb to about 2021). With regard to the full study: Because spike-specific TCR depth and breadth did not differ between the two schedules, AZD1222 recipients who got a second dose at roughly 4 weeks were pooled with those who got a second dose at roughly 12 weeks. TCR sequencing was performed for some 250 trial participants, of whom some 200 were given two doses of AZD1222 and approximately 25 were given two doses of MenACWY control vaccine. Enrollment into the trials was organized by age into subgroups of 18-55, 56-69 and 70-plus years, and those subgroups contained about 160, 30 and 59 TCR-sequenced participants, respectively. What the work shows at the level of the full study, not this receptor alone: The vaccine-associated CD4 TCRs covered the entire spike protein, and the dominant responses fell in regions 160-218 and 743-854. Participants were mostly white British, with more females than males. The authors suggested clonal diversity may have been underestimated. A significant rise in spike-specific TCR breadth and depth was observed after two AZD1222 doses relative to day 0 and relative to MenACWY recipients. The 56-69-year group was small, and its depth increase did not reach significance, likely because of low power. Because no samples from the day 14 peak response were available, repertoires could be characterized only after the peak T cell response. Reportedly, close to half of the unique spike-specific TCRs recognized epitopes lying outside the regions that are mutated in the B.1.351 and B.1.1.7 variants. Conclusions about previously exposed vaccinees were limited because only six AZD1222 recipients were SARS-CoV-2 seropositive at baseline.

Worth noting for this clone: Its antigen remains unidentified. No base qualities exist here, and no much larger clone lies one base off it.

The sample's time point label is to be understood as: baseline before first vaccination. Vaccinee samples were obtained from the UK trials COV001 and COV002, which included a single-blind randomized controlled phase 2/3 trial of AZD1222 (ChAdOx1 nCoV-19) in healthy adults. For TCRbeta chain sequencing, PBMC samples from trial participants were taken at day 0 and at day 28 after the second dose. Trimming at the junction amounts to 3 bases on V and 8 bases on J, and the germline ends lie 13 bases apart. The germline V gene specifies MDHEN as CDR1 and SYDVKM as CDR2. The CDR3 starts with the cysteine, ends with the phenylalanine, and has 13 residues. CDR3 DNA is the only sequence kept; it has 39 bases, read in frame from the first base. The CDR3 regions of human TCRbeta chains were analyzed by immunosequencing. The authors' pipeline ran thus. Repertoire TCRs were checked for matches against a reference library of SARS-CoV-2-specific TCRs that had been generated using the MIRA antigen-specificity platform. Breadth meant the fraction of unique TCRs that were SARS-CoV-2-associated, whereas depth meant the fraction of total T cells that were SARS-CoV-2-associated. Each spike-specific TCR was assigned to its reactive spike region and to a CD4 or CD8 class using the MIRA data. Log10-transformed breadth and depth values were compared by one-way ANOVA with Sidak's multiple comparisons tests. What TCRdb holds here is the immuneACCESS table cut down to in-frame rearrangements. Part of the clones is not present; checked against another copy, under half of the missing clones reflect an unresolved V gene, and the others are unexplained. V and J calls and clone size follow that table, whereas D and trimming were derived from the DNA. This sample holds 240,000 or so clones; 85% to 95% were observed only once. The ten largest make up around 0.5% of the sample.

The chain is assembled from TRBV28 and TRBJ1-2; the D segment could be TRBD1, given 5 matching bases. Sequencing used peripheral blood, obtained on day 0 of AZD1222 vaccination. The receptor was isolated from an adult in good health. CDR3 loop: CASSFPGRRGYTF. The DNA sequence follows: TGTGCCAGCAGTTTTCCGGGACGTAGGGGCTACACCTTC.